This T cell receptor beta chain was profiled in a study of T cell responses to AZD1222 COVID-19 vaccine. Repertoires were generated with immunoSEQ multiplex PCR, while TCRdb's copy carries only in-frame clones and drops some. The data show 160,000 or so clones, 90% to 95% seen once. Per germline, CDR1 SEHNR and CDR2 FQNEAQ (reference sequence). The CDR3 is made up of 15 amino acids. The V and J ends lost 5 bases and 5 bases, in that order; junction bases with no gene match: 4. The receptor was isolated from an adult who received the AZD1222 COVID-19 vaccine. The starting material was peripheral blood, obtained 28 days after the second AZD1222 dose. The rearrangement links TRBV7-9 to TRBJ2-1; 12 bases fit TRBD2. CDR3 nucleotide sequence: TGTGCCAGCAGCCCAGGACTAGCGGGGCACAATGAGCAGTTCTTC. Protein: CASSPGLAGHNEQFF.